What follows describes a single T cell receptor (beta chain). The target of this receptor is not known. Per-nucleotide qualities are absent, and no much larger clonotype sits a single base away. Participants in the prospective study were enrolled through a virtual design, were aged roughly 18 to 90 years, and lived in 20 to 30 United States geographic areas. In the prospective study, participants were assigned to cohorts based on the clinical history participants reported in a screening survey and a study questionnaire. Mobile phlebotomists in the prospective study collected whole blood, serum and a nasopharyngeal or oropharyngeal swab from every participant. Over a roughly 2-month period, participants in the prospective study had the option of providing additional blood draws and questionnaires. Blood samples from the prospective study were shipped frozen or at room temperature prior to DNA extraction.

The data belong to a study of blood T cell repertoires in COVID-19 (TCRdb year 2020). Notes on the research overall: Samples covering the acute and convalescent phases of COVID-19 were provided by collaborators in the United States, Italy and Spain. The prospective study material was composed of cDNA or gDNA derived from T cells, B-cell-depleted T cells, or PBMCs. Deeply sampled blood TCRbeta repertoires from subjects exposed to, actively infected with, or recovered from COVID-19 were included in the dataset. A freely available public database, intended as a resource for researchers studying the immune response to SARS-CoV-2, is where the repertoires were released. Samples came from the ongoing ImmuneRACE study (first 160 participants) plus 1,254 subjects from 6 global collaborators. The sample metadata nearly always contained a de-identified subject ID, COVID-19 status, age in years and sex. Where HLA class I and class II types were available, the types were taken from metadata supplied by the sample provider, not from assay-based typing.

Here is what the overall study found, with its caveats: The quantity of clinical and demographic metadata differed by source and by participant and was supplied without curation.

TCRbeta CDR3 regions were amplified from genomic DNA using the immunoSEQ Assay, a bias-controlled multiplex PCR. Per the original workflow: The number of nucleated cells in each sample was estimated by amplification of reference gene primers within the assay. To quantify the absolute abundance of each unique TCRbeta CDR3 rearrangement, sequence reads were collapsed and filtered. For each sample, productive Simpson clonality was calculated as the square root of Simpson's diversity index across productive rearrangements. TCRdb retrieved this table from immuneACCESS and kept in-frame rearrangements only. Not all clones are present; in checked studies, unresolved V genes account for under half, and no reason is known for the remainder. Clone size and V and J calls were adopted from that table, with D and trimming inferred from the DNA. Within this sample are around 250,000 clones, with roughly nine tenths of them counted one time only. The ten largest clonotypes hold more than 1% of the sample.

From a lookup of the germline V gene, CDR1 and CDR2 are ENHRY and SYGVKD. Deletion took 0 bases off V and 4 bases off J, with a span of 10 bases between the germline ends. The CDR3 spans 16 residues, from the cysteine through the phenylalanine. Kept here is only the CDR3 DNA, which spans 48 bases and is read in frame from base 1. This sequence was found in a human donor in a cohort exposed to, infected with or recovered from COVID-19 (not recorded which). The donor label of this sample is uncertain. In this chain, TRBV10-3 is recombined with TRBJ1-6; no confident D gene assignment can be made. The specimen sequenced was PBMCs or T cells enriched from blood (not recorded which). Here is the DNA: TGTGCCATCAGTGAGTCGGCAGGCCAGTATAATTCACCCCTCCACTTT. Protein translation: CAISESAGQYNSPLHF.